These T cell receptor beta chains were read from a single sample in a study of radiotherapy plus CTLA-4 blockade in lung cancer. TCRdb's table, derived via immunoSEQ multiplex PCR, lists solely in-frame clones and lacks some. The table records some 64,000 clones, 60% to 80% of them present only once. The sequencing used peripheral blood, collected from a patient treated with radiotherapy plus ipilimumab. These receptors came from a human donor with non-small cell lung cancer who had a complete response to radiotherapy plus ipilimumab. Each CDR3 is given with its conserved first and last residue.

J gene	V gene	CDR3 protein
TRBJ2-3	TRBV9	CASSTGQVDTQYF
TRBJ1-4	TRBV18	CASSLRDGYATNEKLFF
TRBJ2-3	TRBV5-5	CASSIVPLPDTQYF
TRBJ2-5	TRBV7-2	CASSRAETQYF
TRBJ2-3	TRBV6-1	CASRGLTGFADTQYF
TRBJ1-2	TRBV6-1	CASSEARGRGSYGYTF
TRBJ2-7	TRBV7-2	CASSPMTGSYEQYF
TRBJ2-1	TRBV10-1	CASSVSLWDEQFF
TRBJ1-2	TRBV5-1	CASSSQGTGGYTF
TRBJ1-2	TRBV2	CASSEMGGFYGYTF
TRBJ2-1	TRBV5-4	CASSLAREQFF
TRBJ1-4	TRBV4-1	CASSQVSSGRSNEKLFF
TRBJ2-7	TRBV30	CAWRGGRIFGYEQYF
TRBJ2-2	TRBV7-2	CASRPPTAPGELFF
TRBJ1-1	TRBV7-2	CASSTLGQREAFF
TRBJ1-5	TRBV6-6	CASSWGGGDNQPQHF
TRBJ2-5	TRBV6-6	CASSYSPGTGQETQYF
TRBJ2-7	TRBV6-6	CASSPWYGDYEQYF
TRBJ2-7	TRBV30	CAWSPESSYEQYF
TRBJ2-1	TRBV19	CASGQSSGYNEQFF
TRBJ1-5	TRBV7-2	CASSLQGLTDQPQHF
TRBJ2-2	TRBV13	CASSPGPRDTGELFF
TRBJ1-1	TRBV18	CASSPWDRVNTEAFF
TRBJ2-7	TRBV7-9	CASSLARQAVSYEQYF
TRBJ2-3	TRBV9	CASSPQSTAGTQYF
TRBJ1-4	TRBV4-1	CASSHVLPGQTTNEKLFF
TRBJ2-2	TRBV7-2	CASSLVVGEPGELFF
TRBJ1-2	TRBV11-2	CASSLQGGYGYTF
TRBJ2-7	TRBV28	CASSSSGTGTYEQYF
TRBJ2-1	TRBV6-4	CASSFHRGSHEQFF
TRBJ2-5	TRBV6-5	CASGWAAPSQETQYF
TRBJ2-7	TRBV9	CASSAEPGLSKQYF
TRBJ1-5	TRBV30	CAWSLPGGKSAAQHF
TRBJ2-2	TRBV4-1	CASSLLGGTGTGELFF
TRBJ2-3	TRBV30	CAWSVGDTQYF
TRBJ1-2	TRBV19	CASSVGQYYGYTF
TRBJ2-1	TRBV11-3	CASSLDQGAHNEQFF
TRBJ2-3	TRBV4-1	CASSQTGTSGSTDTQYF
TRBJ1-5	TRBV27	CASSLEGDSNQPQHF
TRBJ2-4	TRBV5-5	CASSLGTDGVAKNIQYF
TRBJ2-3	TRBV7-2	CASSSIRLTGIKPDTQYF
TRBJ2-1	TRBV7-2	CASSISGTSAYNEQFF
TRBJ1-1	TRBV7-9	CASTSGPEAFF
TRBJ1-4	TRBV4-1	CASSQAGTYRWMGEKLFF
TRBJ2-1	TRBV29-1	CSVTKDSPNWFF
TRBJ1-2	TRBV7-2	CASSLAPTHNYGYTF
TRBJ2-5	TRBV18	CASSPNRDQETQYF
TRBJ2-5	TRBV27	CASSSGGAQYF
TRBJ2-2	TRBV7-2	CASSPQGLAGKGGELFF
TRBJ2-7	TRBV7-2	CASRGDNLYEQYF
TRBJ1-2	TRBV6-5	CASSRDGGLGGYTF
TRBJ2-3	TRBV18	CASSPRGGPSTDTQYF
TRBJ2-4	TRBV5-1	CASSLNRGRRKGVKNIQYF
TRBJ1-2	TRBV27	CASSHGPREGAHLYGYTF
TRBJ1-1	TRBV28	CASRSEGAGGAGTEAFF
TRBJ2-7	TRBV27	CASRTGGLGNEQYF
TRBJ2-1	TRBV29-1	CSARQGMVYNEQFF
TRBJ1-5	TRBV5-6	CASSFWDRSQPQHF
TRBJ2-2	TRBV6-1	CASTPSGGAPGELFF
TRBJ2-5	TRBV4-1	CASSQPGQQETQYF